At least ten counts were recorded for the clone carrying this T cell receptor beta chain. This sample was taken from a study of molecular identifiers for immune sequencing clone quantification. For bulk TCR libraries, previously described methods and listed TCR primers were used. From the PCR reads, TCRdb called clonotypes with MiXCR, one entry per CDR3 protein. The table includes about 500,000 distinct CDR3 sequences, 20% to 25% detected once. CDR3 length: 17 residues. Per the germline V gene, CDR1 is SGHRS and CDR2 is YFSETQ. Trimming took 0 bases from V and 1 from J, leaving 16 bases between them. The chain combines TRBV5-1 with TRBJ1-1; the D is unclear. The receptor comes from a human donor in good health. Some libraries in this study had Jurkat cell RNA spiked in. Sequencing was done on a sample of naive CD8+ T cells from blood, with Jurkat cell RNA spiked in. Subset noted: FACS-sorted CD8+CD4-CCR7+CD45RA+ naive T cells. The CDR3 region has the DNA TGCGCCAGCAGCTTGGGGTCGTCGGTGGCGGCGAACACTGAAGCTTTCTTT. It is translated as CASSLGSSVAANTEAFF. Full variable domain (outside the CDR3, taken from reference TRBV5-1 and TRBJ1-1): KAGVTQTPRYLIKTRGQQVTLSCSPISGHRSVSWYQQTPGQGLQFLFEYFSETQRNKGNFPGRFSGRQFSNSRSEMNVSTLELGDSALYLCASSLGSSVAANTEAFFGQGTRLTVV.